Following are 7 T cell receptor beta chains from one sample sequenced in a study of blood T cell repertoires in COVID-19. The method was immunoSEQ multiplex PCR; TCRdb's version includes in-frame clones alone and lacks a portion of them. The data contain about 430,000 clones, 88% of them singletons. Sequenced: PBMCs or T cells enriched from blood (not recorded which). The receptors derive from a woman in her twenties or thirties with acute COVID-19.

This chain connects TRBV18 to TRBJ1-1; D is unresolved. This CDR3 spans 12 amino acids. The germline V gene has CDR1 KGHSH and CDR2 LQKENI. Trimming left V 6 bases short and J 1 base short, with 6 bases between. This CDR3 reads CASSSSNTEAFF. CDR3 nucleotides: TGTGCCAGCTCTAGCTCGAACACTGAAGCTTTCTTT.

This clone was detected only once. J is TRBJ1-2 and V is TRBV4-1; 9 bases align to TRBD1. The CDR3 is 14 residues long. The ends lost 6 bases at V and 4 bases at J; junction bases unmatched: 6. Germline CDR1 is MGHRA and CDR2 is YSYEKL. The CDR3 loop reads CASSRTGETYGYTF. The CDR3 DNA reads TGCGCCAGCAGTCGGACAGGGGAGACCTATGGCTACACCTTC.

The rearrangement uses TRBV29-1 and TRBJ2-1, with 8 bases identical to TRBD2. The CDR3 length is 16 residues. Germline assignment: CDR1 SQVTM and CDR2 ANQGSEA. Trimming took 5 bases from V and 5 from J; bases not matched to a gene: 14. CDR3 loop: CSVYSRGGLANNEQFF. The DNA for the CDR3 is TGCAGCGTTTATTCTCGGGGGGGCCTAGCCAACAATGAGCAGTTCTTC.

The chain links TRBV7-3 to TRBJ1-1; D is possibly TRBD1 (5 bases). The CDR3 is 13 amino acids. The germline V gene has CDR1 SGHTA and CDR2 FQGTGA. Trimming took 5 bases from V and 3 from J, leaving 10 bases between them. The CDR3 loop reads CASSVRGDTEAFF. The CDR3 region has the DNA TGTGCCAGCAGCGTCCGGGGGGACACTGAAGCTTTCTTT.

This clone has just a few counts. The gene calls are TRBV7-3 and TRBJ2-3, with D possibly matching TRBD1 (7 bases). The CDR3 is 18 residues long. The V gene lost 5 bases and the J gene lost 2 bases, with 23 bases spanning the gap. The germline CDR1 and CDR2 sequences are SGHTA and FQGTGA. This CDR3 is CASSPMTGGGPITDTQYF. Written as DNA, the CDR3 is TGTGCCAGCAGCCCCATGACCGGAGGGGGCCCTATCACAGATACGCAGTATTTT.

The rearrangement links TRBV10-2 to TRBJ2-1; maybe TRBD1 (6 bases). The V end lost 0 bases, the J end lost 5 bases, and 17 bases lay between the germline ends. CDR1 and CDR2 from the germline V gene are WSHSY and SAAADI. This CDR3 comprises 17 residues. The chain's CDR3 is CASSESWTAFNDNEQFF. For the CDR3, the DNA is TGCGCCAGCAGTGAGTCGTGGACAGCCTTTAATGACAATGAGCAGTTCTTC.

This clone appeared a few times. The chain uses TRBV5-5 and TRBJ2-7; TRBD1 aligns across 7 bases. Trimming took 2 bases from V and 4 from J; bases not matched to a gene: 6. CDR1 is SGHKS, CDR2 YYEKEE, per germline (reference sequence). This CDR3 has 14 amino acids. For the CDR3, the DNA is TGTGCCAGCAGCTTATTACAGGGGCCTTACGAGCAGTACTTC. This gives the protein CASSLLQGPYEQYF.